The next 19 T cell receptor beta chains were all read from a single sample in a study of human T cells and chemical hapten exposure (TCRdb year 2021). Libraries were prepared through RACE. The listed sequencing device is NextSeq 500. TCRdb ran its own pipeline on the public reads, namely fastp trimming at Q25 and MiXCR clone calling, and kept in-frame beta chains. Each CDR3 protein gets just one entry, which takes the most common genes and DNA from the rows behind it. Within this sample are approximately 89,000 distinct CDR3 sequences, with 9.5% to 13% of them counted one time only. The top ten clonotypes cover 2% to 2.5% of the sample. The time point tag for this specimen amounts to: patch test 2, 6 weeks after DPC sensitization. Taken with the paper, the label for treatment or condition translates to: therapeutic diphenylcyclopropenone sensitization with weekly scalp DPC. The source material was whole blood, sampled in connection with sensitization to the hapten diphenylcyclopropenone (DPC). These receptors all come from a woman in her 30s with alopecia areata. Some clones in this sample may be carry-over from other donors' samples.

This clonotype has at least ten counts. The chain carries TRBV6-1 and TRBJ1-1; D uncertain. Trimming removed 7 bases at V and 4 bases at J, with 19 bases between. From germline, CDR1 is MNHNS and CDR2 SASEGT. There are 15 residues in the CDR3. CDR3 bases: TGTGCCAGCAACCCACGACCGCAGGACGGCACTGAAGCTTTCTTT. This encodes CASNPRPQDGTEAFF.

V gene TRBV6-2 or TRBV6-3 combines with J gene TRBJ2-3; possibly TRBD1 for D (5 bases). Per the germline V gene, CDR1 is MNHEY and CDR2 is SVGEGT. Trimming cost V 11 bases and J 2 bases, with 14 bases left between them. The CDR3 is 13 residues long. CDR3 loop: CAGHDRFTDTQYF. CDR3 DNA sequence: TGTGCCGGACATGACAGATTCACAGATACGCAGTATTTT.

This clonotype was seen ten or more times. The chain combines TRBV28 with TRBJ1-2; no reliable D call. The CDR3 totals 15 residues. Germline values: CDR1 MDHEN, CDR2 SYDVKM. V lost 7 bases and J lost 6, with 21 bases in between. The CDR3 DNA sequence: TGTGCCAGCATGATCAGTCGAGAAGGGTGGAATGGCTACACCTTC. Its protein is CASMISREGWNGYTF.

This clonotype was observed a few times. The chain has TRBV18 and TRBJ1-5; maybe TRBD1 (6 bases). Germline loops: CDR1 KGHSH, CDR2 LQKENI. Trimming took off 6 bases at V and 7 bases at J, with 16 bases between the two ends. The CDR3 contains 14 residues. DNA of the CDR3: TGTGCCAGCTCCGACGGGGGGCCGAGCCAGCCCCAGCATTTT. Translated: CASSDGGPSQPQHF.

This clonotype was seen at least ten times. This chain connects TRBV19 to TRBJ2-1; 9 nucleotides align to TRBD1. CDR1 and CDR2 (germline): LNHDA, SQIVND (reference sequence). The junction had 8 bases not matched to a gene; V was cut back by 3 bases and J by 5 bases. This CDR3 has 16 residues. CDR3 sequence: CASSIPTGGVDNEQFF. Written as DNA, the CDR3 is TGTGCCAGTAGTATCCCTACAGGGGGCGTCGACAATGAGCAGTTCTTC.

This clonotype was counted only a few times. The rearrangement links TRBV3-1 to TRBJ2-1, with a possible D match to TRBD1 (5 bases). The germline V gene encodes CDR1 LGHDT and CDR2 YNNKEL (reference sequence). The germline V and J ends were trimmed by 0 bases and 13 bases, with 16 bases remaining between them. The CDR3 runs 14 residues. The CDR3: CASSQEGSGRRQFF. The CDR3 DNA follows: TGTGCCAGCAGCCAAGAGGGGTCAGGGCGACGACAGTTCTTC.

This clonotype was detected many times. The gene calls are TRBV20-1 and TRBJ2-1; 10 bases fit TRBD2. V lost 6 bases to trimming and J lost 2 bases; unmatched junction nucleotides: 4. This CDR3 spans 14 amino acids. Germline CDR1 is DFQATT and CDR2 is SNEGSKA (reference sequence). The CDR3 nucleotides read TGCAGTGCAATTAGCGGGAGGACCTACAATGAGCAGTTCTTC. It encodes CSAISGRTYNEQFF.

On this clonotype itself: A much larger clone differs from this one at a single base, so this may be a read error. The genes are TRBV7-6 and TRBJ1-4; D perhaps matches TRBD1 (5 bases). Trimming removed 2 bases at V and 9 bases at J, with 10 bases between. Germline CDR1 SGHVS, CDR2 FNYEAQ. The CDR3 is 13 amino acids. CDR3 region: CASSLRGGKKLFF. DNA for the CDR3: TGTGCCAGCAGCTTAAGGGGAGGAAAAAAACTGTTTTTT.

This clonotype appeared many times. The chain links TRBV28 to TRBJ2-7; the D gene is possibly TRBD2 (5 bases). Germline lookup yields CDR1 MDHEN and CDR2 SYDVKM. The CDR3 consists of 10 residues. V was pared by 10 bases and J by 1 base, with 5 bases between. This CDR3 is CATGSYEQYF. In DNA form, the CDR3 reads TGTGCCACGGGATCCTACGAGCAGTACTTC.

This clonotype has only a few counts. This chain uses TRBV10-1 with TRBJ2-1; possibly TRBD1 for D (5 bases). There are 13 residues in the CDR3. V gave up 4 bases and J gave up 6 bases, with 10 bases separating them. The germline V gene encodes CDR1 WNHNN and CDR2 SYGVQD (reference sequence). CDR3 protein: CASSGLGRNEQFF. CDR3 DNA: TGCGCCAGCAGTGGCCTGGGGCGCAATGAGCAGTTCTTC.

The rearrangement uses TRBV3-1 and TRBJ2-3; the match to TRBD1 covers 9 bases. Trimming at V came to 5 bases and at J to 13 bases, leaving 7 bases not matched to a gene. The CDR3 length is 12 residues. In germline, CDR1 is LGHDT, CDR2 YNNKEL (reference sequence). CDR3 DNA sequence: TGTGCCAGCAGCTCCGGGACAGGGAATAAGTATTTT. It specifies CASSSGTGNKYF.

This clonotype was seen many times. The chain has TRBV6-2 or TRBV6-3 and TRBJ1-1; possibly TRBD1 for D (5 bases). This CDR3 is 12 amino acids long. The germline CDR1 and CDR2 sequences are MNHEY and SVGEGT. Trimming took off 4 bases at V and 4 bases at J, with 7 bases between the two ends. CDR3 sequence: CASSFGGTEAFF. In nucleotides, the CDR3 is TGTGCCAGCAGTTTCGGGGGCACTGAAGCTTTCTTT.

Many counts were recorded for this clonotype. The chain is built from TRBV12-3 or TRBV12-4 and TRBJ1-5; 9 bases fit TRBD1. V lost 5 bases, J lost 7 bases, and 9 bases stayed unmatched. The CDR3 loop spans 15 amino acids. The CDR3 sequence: CASSMGQGRYQPQHF. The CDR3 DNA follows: TGTGCCAGCAGTATGGGACAGGGTAGATACCAGCCCCAGCATTTT.

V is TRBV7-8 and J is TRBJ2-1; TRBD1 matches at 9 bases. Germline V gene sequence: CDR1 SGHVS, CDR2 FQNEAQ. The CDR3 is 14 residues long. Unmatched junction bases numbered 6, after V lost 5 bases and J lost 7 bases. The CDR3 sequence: CASSPTGTGNEQFF. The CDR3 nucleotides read TGTGCCAGCAGCCCGACCGGGACAGGGAATGAGCAGTTCTTC.

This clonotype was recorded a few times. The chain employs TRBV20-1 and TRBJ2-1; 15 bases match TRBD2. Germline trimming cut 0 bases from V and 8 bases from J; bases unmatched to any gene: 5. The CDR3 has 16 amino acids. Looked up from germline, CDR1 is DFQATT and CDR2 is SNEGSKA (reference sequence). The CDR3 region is CSARDWTSGGAHEQFF. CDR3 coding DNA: TGCAGTGCTAGAGATTGGACTAGCGGGGGGGCCCATGAGCAGTTCTTC.

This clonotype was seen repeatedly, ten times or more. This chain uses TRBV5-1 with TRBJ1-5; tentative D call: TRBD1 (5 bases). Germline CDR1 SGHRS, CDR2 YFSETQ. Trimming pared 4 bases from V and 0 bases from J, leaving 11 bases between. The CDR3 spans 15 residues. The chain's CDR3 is CASSVEGASNQPQHF. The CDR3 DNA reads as TGCGCCAGCAGCGTCGAAGGGGCTAGCAATCAGCCCCAGCATTTT.

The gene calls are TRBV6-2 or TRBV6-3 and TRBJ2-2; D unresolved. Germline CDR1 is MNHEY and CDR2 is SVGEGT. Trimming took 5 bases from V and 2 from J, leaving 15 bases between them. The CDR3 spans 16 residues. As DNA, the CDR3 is TGTGCCAGCAGTCCCGACCGGGCTCCCAACACCGGGGAGCTGTTTTTT. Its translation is CASSPDRAPNTGELFF.

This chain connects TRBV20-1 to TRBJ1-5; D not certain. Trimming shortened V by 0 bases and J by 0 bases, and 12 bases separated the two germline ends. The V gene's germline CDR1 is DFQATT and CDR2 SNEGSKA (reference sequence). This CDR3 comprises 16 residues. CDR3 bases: TGCAGTGCTAGAGACCCACAGCAATATAGCAATCAGCCCCAGCATTTT. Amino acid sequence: CSARDPQQYSNQPQHF.

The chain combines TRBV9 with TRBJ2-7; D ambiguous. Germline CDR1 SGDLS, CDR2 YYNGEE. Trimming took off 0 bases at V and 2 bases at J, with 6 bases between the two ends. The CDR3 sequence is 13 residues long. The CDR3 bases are TGTGCCAGCAGCGTAGGGCCAGCCTACGAGCAGTACTTC. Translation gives CASSVGPAYEQYF.